The 29 T cell receptor beta chains given below trace back to one sample, sequenced in a study of T cell responses to AZD1222 COVID-19 vaccine. Assay: immunoSEQ multiplex PCR; the TCRdb copy retains only in-frame clones and omits some. The sample contains 150,000 to 200,000 clones, 90% to 95% of which appear only once. The specimen comprised peripheral blood, sampled 28 days after the second AZD1222 dose. These receptors were obtained from an adult who received the AZD1222 COVID-19 vaccine.

V usage is TRBV19 and J usage is TRBJ2-5; a weak D match, TRBD2 (5 bases). Trimming left V 5 bases short and J 8 bases short, with 12 bases between. Per the germline V gene, CDR1 is LNHDA and CDR2 is SQIVND (reference sequence). This CDR3 is built from 12 residues. This CDR3 reads CASSGWAGTQYF. CDR3 DNA: TGTGCCAGTAGTGGCTGGGCGGGTACCCAGTACTTC.

The chain combines TRBV7-2 with TRBJ2-4, with D perhaps TRBD1 or TRBD2 (5 bases each). This CDR3 has 14 residues. Germline CDR1 SGHTA, CDR2 FQGNSA. V lost 5 bases and J lost 7, with 15 bases in between. The CDR3, as DNA: TGTGCCAGCAGCCCCGGGGTGGGGCTGAACATTCAGTACTTC. Amino acid sequence: CASSPGVGLNIQYF.

The chain is built from TRBV5-1 and TRBJ2-1, with D perhaps matching TRBD2 (6 bases). The germline CDR1 and CDR2 sequences are SGHRS and YFSETQ. The V and J ends lost 1 base and 1 base respectively, with 9 bases between them. This CDR3 comprises 15 residues. CDR3 in amino acids: CASSLLGTSYNEQFF. DNA of the CDR3: TGCGCCAGCAGCTTGTTAGGGACTTCCTACAATGAGCAGTTCTTC. Drawing the rest from reference TRBV5-1 and TRBJ2-1, the complete variable domain is KAGVTQTPRYLIKTRGQQVTLSCSPISGHRSVSWYQQTPGQGLQFLFEYFSETQRNKGNFPGRFSGRQFSNSRSEMNVSTLELGDSALYLCASSLLGTSYNEQFFGPGTRLTVL.

This chain links TRBV2 with TRBJ2-1; 7 bases align to TRBD2. The V gene's germline CDR1 is SNHLY and CDR2 FYNNEI. The CDR3 sequence is 13 residues long. V lost 9 bases to trimming and J lost 9 bases; unmatched junction nucleotides: 11. CDR3 amino acids: CARGGTEWSEQFF. CDR3 in DNA: TGTGCCAGGGGGGGGACTGAATGGAGTGAGCAGTTCTTC.

The CDR3 reads CASSPIQTGQSYGYTF. The CDR3 DNA reads as TGCGCCAGCAGCCCCATACAGACAGGGCAATCCTATGGCTACACCTTC. The chain uses TRBV4-1 and TRBJ1-2; 7 bases are a match to TRBD1. The CDR3 is 16 amino acids. Germline CDR1 reads MGHRA; CDR2 reads YSYEKL. V lost 4 bases and J lost 4; bases outside the gene matches: 12.

The chain combines TRBV5-1 with TRBJ2-5, with 10 positions matching TRBD1. This CDR3 has 15 amino acids. V trimming: 3 bases; J trimming: 5 bases; junction bases outside the gene matches: 7. Germline values: CDR1 SGHRS, CDR2 YFSETQ. The CDR3 region is CASSSWTGGGETQYF. CDR3 bases: TGCGCCAGCAGCTCGTGGACAGGGGGAGGGGAGACCCAGTACTTC.

The J gene is TRBJ2-3, the V gene TRBV6-5, with D maybe TRBD2 (6 bases). The germline V gene encodes CDR1 MNHEY and CDR2 SVGAGI. The CDR3 covers 13 residues. Trimming took 7 bases from V and 8 from J, leaving 16 bases between them. The CDR3 protein is CASMVLGTGTQYF. The CDR3 DNA follows: TGTGCCAGCATGGTTCTCGGGACTGGTACGCAGTATTTT.

The chain couples TRBV7-6 to TRBJ2-2; possibly TRBD2 for D (5 bases). The germline CDR1 and CDR2 sequences are SGHVS and FNYEAQ. The CDR3 contains 15 residues. The V gene lost 6 bases and the J gene lost 6 bases, with 17 bases spanning the gap. Here the CDR3 reads CASSENSGSPGELFF. The CDR3 region has the DNA TGTGCCAGCAGTGAAAACAGCGGTAGTCCCGGGGAGCTGTTTTTT.

V is TRBV7-2 and J is TRBJ1-4; D not certain. The CDR3 spans 17 residues. Trimming cost V 5 bases and J 0 bases, with 16 bases left between them. Germline assignment: CDR1 SGHTA and CDR2 FQGNSA. The DNA for the CDR3 is TGTGCCAGCAGCCTACGACCCACCGTTGCAACTAATGAAAAACTGTTTTTT. Encoded protein: CASSLRPTVATNEKLFF. Combining the CDR3 with reference TRBV7-2 and TRBJ1-4 gives the whole variable domain GAGVSQSPSNKVTEKGKDVELRCDPISGHTALYWYRQSLGQGLEFLIYFQGNSAPDKSGLPSDRFSAERTGGSVSTLTIQRTQQEDSAVYLCASSLRPTVATNEKLFFGSGTQLSVL.

This clone was found once. This chain joins TRBV7-6 and TRBJ2-3, with D uncertain. The germline gives CDR1 SGHVS, CDR2 FNYEAQ. Deletions cut 1 base from V and 2 bases from J, with 13 bases between. This CDR3 contains 16 residues. The CDR3 loop is CASSLVPQITTDTQYF. The CDR3 DNA reads as TGTGCCAGCAGCTTAGTGCCGCAGATTACCACAGATACGCAGTATTTT.

The chain has TRBV4-1 and TRBJ2-1, with 8 bases lining up with TRBD2. V lost 2 bases to trimming and J lost 9 bases; unmatched junction nucleotides: 9. This CDR3 region has 15 residues. Germline-derived CDR1 and CDR2 are MGHRA and YSYEKL. The CDR3 region is CASSQPAGVTPEQFF. CDR3 DNA sequence: TGCGCCAGCAGCCAACCAGCGGGAGTCACGCCTGAGCAGTTCTTC.

This chain links TRBV28 with TRBJ2-3, with 8 positions matching TRBD1. Looked up from germline, CDR1 is MDHEN and CDR2 is SYDVKM. V shed 4 bases, J shed 0 bases, and the junction held 12 bases outside the gene matches. This CDR3 is built from 18 residues. This CDR3 is CASSSPHQGATSTDTQYF. DNA of the CDR3: TGTGCCAGCAGTTCCCCCCATCAGGGGGCCACTAGCACAGATACGCAGTATTTT.

This rearrangement joins TRBV5-6 to TRBJ2-7, with TRBD1 identical over 7 bases. With V trimmed by 0 bases and J by 3 bases, 3 bases remained unmatched. The CDR3 length is 14 residues. CDR1 and CDR2 from the germline V gene are SGHDT and YYEEEE. DNA for the CDR3: TGTGCCAGCAGCTTGGGGGACAGTAACTACGAGCAGTACTTC. This gives the protein CASSLGDSNYEQYF.

The chain has TRBV6-6 and TRBJ1-1; D ambiguous. The length of the CDR3 is 10 residues. Germline V gene sequence: CDR1 MNHNY, CDR2 SVGAGI (reference sequence). Trimming stripped 9 bases from V and 1 base from J, with 3 bases between. The CDR3: CASGNTEAFF. In DNA, the CDR3 is TGTGCCAGTGGGAACACTGAAGCTTTCTTT.

The chain couples TRBV5-6 to TRBJ1-5; tentative D call: TRBD1 (5 bases). The CDR3 runs 15 residues. The germline V gene has CDR1 SGHDT and CDR2 YYEEEE. Trimming removed 5 bases at V and 9 bases at J, with 21 bases between. The CDR3 sequence is CASSRGQVRGGPQHF. The CDR3 DNA follows: TGTGCCAGCAGTAGGGGTCAGGTCCGTGGTGGGCCCCAGCATTTT.

The chain couples TRBV11-2 to TRBJ2-4; a weak D match, TRBD2 (6 bases). V was shortened by 6 bases and J by 9 bases, with 21 bases between the two germline ends. CDR1 is SGHAT, CDR2 FQNNGV, per germline. The CDR3 has 15 amino acids. The DNA of the CDR3 is TGTGCCAGCAGGCCGGAGGGAAGCGTCTTGGGCATTCAGTACTTC. It is translated as CASRPEGSVLGIQYF.

CDR3 bases: TGCGCCAGCAGCTCGGGACTTGAAACAGATACGCAGTATTTT. This codes for CASSSGLETDTQYF. This chain links TRBV5-1 with TRBJ2-3, with D possibly being TRBD2 (6 bases). V lost 3 bases to trimming and J lost 3 bases, with 11 bases between them. CDR3 size: 14 residues. Germline V CDR1 and CDR2: SGHRS, YFSETQ.

This clone was counted once. The J gene is TRBJ2-1, the V gene TRBV6-2 or TRBV6-3, with D hard to call. CDR1 and CDR2 from the germline V gene are MNHEY and SVGEGT. The CDR3 is made up of 14 amino acids. Deletions cut 0 bases from V and 9 bases from J, with 12 bases between. The CDR3 coding sequence is TGTGCCAGCAGTTACTCGATTTCGTTGATTGAGCAGTTCTTC. This codes for CASSYSISLIEQFF.

V gene TRBV5-4 combines with J gene TRBJ1-3, with TRBD1 matching 7 bases. V was pared by 2 bases and J by 2 bases, with 1 base of the junction left unmatched. Germline CDR1 is SGHNT and CDR2 is YYREEE (reference sequence). CDR3 length: 14 amino acids. The CDR3 here is CASSFTGAGNTIYF. For the CDR3, the DNA is TGTGCCAGCAGCTTCACAGGGGCTGGAAACACCATATATTTT.

The chain employs TRBV6-2 or TRBV6-3 and TRBJ2-7; D gene unclear. The CDR3 consists of 14 residues. CDR1 and CDR2 from the germline V gene are MNHEY and SVGEGT. Trimming left V 6 bases short and J 2 bases short, with 14 bases between. The CDR3 sequence is CASSPLADPYEQYF. CDR3 bases: TGTGCCAGCAGCCCTTTGGCGGATCCCTACGAGCAGTACTTC.

The chain combines TRBV9 with TRBJ2-5; 7 positions match TRBD2. V was clipped by 4 bases and J by 2 bases; unmatched bases: 5. Germline assignment: CDR1 SGDLS and CDR2 YYNGEE. The CDR3 sequence is 14 residues long. This CDR3 reads CASSISSGQETQYF. The DNA for the CDR3 is TGTGCCAGCAGCATATCTAGCGGTCAAGAGACCCAGTACTTC. The complete variable domain, with remaining parts taken from reference TRBV9 and TRBJ2-5, reads DSGVTQTPKHLITATGQRVTLRCSPRSGDLSVYWYQQSLDQGLQFLIQYYNGEERAKGNILERFSAQQFPDLHSELNLSSLELGDSALYFCASSISSGQETQYFGPGTRLLVL.

This chain links TRBV11-2 with TRBJ2-7; D gene ambiguous. This CDR3 has 14 residues. V was pared by 0 bases and J by 7 bases, with 13 bases between. Per the germline V gene, CDR1 is SGHAT and CDR2 is FQNNGV. The CDR3 here is CASSLDGPTGEQYF. The CDR3 region has the DNA TGTGCCAGCAGCTTAGATGGACCGACGGGTGAGCAGTACTTC.

The V and J genes are TRBV10-3 and TRBJ1-6; D not certain. The CDR3 loop spans 17 amino acids. V shed 0 bases and J shed 5 bases, with 14 bases lying between them. The germline gives CDR1 ENHRY, CDR2 SYGVKD. The CDR3 region is CAISESETPWNNSPLHF. The DNA of the CDR3 is TGTGCCATCAGTGAGTCAGAGACACCTTGGAATAATTCACCCCTCCACTTT.

The rearrangement links TRBV2 to TRBJ2-1; 9 bases align to TRBD2. Germline loops: CDR1 SNHLY, CDR2 FYNNEI. The CDR3 covers 15 residues. V dropped 7 bases and J dropped 7; count of bases not matched to a gene: 11. CDR3 in DNA: TGTGCCAGCAAGATTAGCGGGAGTTTGGAAAATGAGCAGTTCTTC. Translated, it gives CASKISGSLENEQFF.

V and J are TRBV11-2 and TRBJ2-1, with 12 bases fitting TRBD2. Germline values: CDR1 SGHAT, CDR2 FQNNGV. CDR3 size: 15 residues. Unmatched junction bases numbered 12, after V lost 3 bases and J lost 15 bases. CDR3 region: CASSFRTSGNAKGFF. The CDR3, as DNA: TGTGCCAGCAGCTTCAGGACTAGCGGGAATGCCAAGGGGTTCTTC. Using reference TRBV11-2 and TRBJ2-1 for the parts outside the CDR3, the full variable domain is EAGVAQSPRYKIIEKRQSVAFWCNPISGHATLYWYQQILGQGPKLLIQFQNNGVVDDSQLPKDRFSAERLKGVDSTLKIQPAKLEDSAVYLCASSFRTSGNAKGFFGPGTRLTVL.

The chain couples TRBV2 to TRBJ2-1; D unresolved. Trimming took off 7 bases at V and 13 bases at J, with 11 bases between the two ends. Germline V gene lookup returns CDR1 SNHLY and CDR2 FYNNEI. The CDR3 length is 10 residues. CDR3 sequence: CASMDQRQFF. The CDR3 DNA is TGTGCCAGCATGGACCAAAGACAGTTCTTC.

This clone was detected only once. This chain connects TRBV10-1 to TRBJ2-3, with 7 positions matching TRBD2. V shed 2 bases and J 6 bases; nucleotides not matched to a gene: 11. The CDR3 extends over 16 amino acids. Germline V gene data show CDR1 as WNHNN and CDR2 as SYGVQD (reference sequence). The CDR3 DNA is TGCGCCAGCAGTGAGCCGAGCGGGGACGCCCAGGATACGCAGTATTTT. Translated: CASSEPSGDAQDTQYF.

The V gene is TRBV19, the J gene TRBJ2-3; weak D call: TRBD2 (6 bases). The CDR3 sequence is 15 residues long. From germline, CDR1 is LNHDA and CDR2 SQIVND (reference sequence). The germline V and J ends were trimmed by 4 bases and 2 bases, with 13 bases remaining between them. For the CDR3, the DNA is TGTGCCAGTAGTACCCGAGGGACTGTCACAGATACGCAGTATTTT. It yields the protein CASSTRGTVTDTQYF.

This chain connects TRBV6-6 to TRBJ2-3; 8 bases agree with TRBD2. Unmatched junction bases numbered 6, after V lost 2 bases and J lost 2 bases. CDR3 length: 16 residues. Per the germline V gene, CDR1 is MNHNY and CDR2 is SVGAGI (reference sequence). This chain's CDR3 is CASSYPAGEYTDTQYF. The DNA of the CDR3 is TGTGCCAGCAGTTACCCAGCGGGAGAGTACACAGATACGCAGTATTTT.